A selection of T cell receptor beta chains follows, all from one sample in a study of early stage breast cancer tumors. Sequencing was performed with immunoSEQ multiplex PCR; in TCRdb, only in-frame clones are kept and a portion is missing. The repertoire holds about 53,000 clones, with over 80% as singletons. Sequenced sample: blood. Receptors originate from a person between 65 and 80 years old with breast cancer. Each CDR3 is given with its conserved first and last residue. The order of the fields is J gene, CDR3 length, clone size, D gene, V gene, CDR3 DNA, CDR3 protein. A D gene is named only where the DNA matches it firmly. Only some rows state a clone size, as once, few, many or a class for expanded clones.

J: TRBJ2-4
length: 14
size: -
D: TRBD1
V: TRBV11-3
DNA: TGTGCCAGCAGCCGGACAGGAACCAAAAACATTCAGTACTTC
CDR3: CASSRTGTKNIQYF

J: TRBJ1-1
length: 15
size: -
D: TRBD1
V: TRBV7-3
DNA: TGTGCCAGCAGCCCCGCAGGACAGGGAATCACTGAAGCTTTCTTT
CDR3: CASSPAGQGITEAFF

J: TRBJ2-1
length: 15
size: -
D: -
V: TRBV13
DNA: TGTGCCAGCAGCTTAGTCCGGGGCTCCTACAATGAGCAGTTCTTC
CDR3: CASSLVRGSYNEQFF

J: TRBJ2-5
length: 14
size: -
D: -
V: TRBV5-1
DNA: TGCGCCAGCAGCTTGGGACAGGCCCCGGAGACCCAGTACTTC
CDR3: CASSLGQAPETQYF

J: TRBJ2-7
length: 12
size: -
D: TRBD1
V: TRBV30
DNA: TGTGCCTGGAGAGGGACAGCCTACGAGCAGTACTTC
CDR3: CAWRGTAYEQYF

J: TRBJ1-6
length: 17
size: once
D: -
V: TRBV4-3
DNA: TGCGCCAGCAGCCAAGAGGTCCCTAGCTCCTATAATTCACCCCTCCACTTT
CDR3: CASSQEVPSSYNSPLHF

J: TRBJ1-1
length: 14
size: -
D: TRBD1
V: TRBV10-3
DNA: TGTGCCATCTCCACCGACAGGGGACCCACTGAAGCTTTCTTT
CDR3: CAISTDRGPTEAFF

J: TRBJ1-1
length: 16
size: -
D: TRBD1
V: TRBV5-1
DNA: TGCGCCAGCAGCTTGAGGACAGGGGGCGTCATCCCCCAAGCTTTCTTT
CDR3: CASSLRTGGVIPQAFF

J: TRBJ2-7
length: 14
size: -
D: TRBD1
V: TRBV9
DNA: TGTGCCAGCAGCGCTCGGGACAGCTCCTACGAGCAGTACTTC
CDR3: CASSARDSSYEQYF

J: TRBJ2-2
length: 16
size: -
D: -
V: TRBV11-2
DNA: TGTGCCAGCAGCTTGGAGATACTAATGTATACCGGGGAGCTGTTTTTT
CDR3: CASSLEILMYTGELFF

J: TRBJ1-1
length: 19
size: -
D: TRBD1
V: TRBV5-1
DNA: TGCGCCAGCAGCTCGGCGAACACTCGGACAGGGGACCTTATCACTGAAGCTTTCTTT
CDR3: CASSSANTRTGDLITEAFF

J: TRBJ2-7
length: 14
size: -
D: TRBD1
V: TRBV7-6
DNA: TGTGCCAGCACCAGGACAGGGGACTCCTACGAGCAGTACTTC
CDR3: CASTRTGDSYEQYF

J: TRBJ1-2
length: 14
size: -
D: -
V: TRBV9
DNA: TGTGCCAGCAGCGTAGCCTTTCCCAGCTATGGCTACACCTTC
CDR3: CASSVAFPSYGYTF

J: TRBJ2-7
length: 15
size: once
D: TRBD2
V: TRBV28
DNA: TGTGCCAGCGGGCAAAGCGGGGTGTCCTCCTACGAGCAGTACTTC
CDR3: CASGQSGVSSYEQYF

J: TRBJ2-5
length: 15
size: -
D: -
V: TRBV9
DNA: TGTGCCAGCAGCTACGGTTGGGGGGGCTCGGAGACCCAGTACTTC
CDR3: CASSYGWGGSETQYF

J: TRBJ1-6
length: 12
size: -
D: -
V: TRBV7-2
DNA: TGTGCCAGCAGCTTAGAGATGAGGGTAGTTTACTTT
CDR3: CASSLEMRVVYF

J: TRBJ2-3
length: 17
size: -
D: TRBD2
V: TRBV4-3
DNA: TGCGCCAGCAGCCGGAGATATAGCGGGGGGGAGCCAGATACGCAGTATTTT
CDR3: CASSRRYSGGEPDTQYF

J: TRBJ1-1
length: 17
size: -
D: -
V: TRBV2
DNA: TGTGCCAGCAGAGATTTAGGGGGGGCTGGGAAGAGAACTGAAGCTTTCTTT
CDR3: CASRDLGGAGKRTEAFF

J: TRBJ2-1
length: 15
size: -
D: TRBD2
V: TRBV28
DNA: TGTGCCAGCAGCCCGGGACTAGCGGGTAGCAATGAGCAGTTCTTC
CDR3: CASSPGLAGSNEQFF

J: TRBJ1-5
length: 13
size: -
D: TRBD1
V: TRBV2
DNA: TGTGCCAGCAGTCCAGGGGGCGGTCAGCCCCAGCATTTT
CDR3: CASSPGGGQPQHF

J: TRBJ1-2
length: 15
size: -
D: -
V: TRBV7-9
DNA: TGTGCCAGCAGCTTAGGCGTTGCAGAGACTGCGGGCTACACCTTC
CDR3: CASSLGVAETAGYTF

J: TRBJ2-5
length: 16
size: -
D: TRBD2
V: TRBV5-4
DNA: TGTGCCAGCAGGATGGGGAGGACTAGCCATCAAGAGACCCAGTACTTC
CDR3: CASRMGRTSHQETQYF

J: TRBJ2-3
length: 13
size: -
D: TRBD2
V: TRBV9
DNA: TGTGCCAGCAGCGTAGAAAGGGAGGGTACGCAGTATTTT
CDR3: CASSVEREGTQYF

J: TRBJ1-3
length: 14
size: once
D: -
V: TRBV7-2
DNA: TGTGCCAGCAGCTTAGTGGGGGCAGGGGACACCATATATTTT
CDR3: CASSLVGAGDTIYF

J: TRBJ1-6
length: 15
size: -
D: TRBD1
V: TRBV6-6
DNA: TGTGCCAGCAGTTACTCTGGGACAGAGACTTCACCCCTCCACTTT
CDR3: CASSYSGTETSPLHF

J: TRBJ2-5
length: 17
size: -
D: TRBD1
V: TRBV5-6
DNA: TGTGCCAGCAGCACGGGACAGAGGATCTGGTACCAAGAGACCCAGTACTTC
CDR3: CASSTGQRIWYQETQYF

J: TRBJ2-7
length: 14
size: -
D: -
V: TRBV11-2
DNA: TGTGCCAGCAGCTTAGCGGGAGAGATTTACGAGCAGTACTTC
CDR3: CASSLAGEIYEQYF

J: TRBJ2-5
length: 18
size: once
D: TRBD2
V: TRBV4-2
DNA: TGTGCCAGCAGCCAAGAGCCTAGCGGGGGTGTTTTGGGAGAGACCCAGTACTTC
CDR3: CASSQEPSGGVLGETQYF

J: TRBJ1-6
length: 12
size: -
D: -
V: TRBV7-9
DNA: TGTGCCAGCAGTCCACTCGGGTCACCCCTCCACTTT
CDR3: CASSPLGSPLHF

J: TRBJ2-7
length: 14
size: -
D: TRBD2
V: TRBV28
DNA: TGTGCCAGCGCGGGAGGGGGACAGACCAACGAGCAGTACTTC
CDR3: CASAGGGQTNEQYF

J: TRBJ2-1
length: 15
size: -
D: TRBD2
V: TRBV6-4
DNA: TGTGCCAGCAGTGAAGGACTAGCGGGGTACAATGAGCAGTTCTTC
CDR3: CASSEGLAGYNEQFF

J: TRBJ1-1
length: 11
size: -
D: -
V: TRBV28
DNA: TGTGCCAGCAGTTTGTCCGGTGAAGCTTTCTTT
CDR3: CASSLSGEAFF

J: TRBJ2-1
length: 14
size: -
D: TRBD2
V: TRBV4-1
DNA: TGCGCCAGCAGCCGAGAGACTAGCACCGATGAGCAGTTCTTC
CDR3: CASSRETSTDEQFF

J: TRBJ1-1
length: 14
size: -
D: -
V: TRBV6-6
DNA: TGTGCCAGCAGCCGTTTCGGGGGGGGGACTGAAGCTTTCTTT
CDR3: CASSRFGGGTEAFF

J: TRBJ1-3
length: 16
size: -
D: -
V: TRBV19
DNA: TGTGCCAGTAGTAACAACCCAACAGGGATCGGAAACACCATATATTTT
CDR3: CASSNNPTGIGNTIYF

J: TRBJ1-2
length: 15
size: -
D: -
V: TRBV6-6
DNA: TGTGCCAGCACCGCTCTGGGGAGAAGCAACTATGGCTACACCTTC
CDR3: CASTALGRSNYGYTF

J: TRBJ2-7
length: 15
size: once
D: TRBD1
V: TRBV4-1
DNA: TGCGCCAGCAGCCCCGGGGACAGGAGGGTAAAGGGGCAGTACTTC
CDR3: CASSPGDRRVKGQYF

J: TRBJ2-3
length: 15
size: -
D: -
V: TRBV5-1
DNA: TGCGCCAGCAGCTTGGACGGCCGGGTCGCAGATACGCAGTATTTT
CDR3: CASSLDGRVADTQYF

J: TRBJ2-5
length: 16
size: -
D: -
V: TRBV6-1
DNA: TGTGCCAGCAGTGACCCCCGGGAAGGAGGGAGAGAGACCCAGTACTTC
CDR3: CASSDPREGGRETQYF

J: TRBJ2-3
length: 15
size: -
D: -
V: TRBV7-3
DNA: TGTGCCAGCAGCTTCGCAGCGACTAGCACAGATACGCAGTATTTT
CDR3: CASSFAATSTDTQYF

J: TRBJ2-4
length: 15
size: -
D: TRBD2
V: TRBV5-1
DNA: TGCGCCAGCAGCTCTTCCCCTAGCGGGGGAAACATTCAGTACTTC
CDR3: CASSSSPSGGNIQYF

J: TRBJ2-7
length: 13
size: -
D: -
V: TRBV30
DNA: TGTGCCTGGAATCGTGGCATTGATCACGAGCAGTACTTC
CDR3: CAWNRGIDHEQYF

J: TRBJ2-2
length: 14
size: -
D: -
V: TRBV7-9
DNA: TGTGCCAGCAGCTTAAACAGGGAAACCGGGGAGCTGTTTTTT
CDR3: CASSLNRETGELFF

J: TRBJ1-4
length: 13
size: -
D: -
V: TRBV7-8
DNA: TGTGCCAGCAAGAGTCGGGGTAATGAAAAACTGTTTTTT
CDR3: CASKSRGNEKLFF

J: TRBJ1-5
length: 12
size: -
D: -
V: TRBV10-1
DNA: TGCGCCAGCAGCACGGGGAATCAGCCCCAGCATTTT
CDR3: CASSTGNQPQHF

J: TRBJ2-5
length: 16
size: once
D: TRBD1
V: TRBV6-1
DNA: TGTGCCAGCAGTGAAGCAGGGGGCAGGGGAACAGAGACCCAGTACTTC
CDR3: CASSEAGGRGTETQYF

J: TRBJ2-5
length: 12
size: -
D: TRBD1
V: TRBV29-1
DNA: TGCAGCGGCCGACAGGGGGAAGAGACCCAGTACTTC
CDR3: CSGRQGEETQYF

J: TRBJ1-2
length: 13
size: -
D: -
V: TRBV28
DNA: TGTGCCAGCAGAGGGGGGGGCTCGGGTGGCTACACCTTC
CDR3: CASRGGGSGGYTF

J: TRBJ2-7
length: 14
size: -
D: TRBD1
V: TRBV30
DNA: TGTGCCTGGAGTAAACAGGGGGAGGCATACGAGCAGTACTTC
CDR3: CAWSKQGEAYEQYF

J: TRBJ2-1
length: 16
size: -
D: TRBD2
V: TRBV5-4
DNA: TGTGCCAGCAATTCCACCCGGCTAGCGGGATGGGAGGAGCAGTTCTTC
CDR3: CASNSTRLAGWEEQFF

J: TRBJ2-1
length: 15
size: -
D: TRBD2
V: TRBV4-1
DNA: TGCGCCAGCAGCCAAGAGACTAGCGGGGCCCTCGAGCAGTTCTTC
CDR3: CASSQETSGALEQFF

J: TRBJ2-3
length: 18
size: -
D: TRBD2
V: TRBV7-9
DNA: TGTGCCAGCAGCCCCTTCAACCAGGGCGGGGGGGCCTTGGATACGCAGTATTTT
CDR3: CASSPFNQGGGALDTQYF

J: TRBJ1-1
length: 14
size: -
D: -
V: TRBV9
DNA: TGTGCCAGCAGCGCCCCCCCCTCGAACACTGAAGCTTTCTTT
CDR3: CASSAPPSNTEAFF

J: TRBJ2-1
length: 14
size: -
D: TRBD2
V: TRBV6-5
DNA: TGTGCCAGCCGCCCGGCGGGAGCATACAATGAGCAGTTCTTC
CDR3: CASRPAGAYNEQFF

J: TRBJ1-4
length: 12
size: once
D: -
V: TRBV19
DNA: TGTGCCAGTAGTCAGGGGACTGAAAAACTGTTTTTT
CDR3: CASSQGTEKLFF

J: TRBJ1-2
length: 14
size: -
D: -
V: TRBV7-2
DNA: TGTGCCAGCAGCTTAGCGGTAAGGGGCGGCGGCTACACCTTC
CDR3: CASSLAVRGGGYTF

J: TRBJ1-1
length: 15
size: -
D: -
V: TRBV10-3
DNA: TGTGCCATCAGTGAGTCCATGGGCCTGAACACTGAAGCTTTCTTT
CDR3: CAISESMGLNTEAFF

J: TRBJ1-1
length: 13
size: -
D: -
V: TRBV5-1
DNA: TGCGCCAGCAGCCAAACAGCGAACACTGAAGCTTTCTTT
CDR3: CASSQTANTEAFF

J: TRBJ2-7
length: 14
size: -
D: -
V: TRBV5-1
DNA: TGCGCCAGCAGCGTAAGGGGGTACGGGGACGAGCAGTACTTC
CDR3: CASSVRGYGDEQYF